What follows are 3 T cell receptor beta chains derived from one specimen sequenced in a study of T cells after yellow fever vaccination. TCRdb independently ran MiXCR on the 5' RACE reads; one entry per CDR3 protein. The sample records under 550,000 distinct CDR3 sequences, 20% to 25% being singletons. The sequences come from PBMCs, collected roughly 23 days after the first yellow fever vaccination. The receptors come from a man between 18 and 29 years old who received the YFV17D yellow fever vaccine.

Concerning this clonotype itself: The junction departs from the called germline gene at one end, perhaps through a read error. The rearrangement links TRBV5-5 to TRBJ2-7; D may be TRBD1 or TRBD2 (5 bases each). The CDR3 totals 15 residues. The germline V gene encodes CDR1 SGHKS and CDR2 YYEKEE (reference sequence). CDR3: CASSRKGWRSDELYF. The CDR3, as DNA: TGTGCCAGCAGCCGTAAGGGGTGGAGGTCCGACGAGCTGTACTTC.

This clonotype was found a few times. CDR3 coding DNA: TGCAGTGCTAGAGATTCCGGGGGGGGCAATGAGCAGTTCTTC. Protein product: CSARDSGGGNEQFF. This chain joins TRBV20-1 and TRBJ2-1; 8 bases fit TRBD2. Trimming took 0 bases from V and 6 from J; bases not matched to a gene: 4. The CDR3 is 14 residues long. Germline V gene data show CDR1 as DFQATT and CDR2 as SNEGSKA (reference sequence).

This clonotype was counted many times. For the CDR3, the DNA is TGTGCCAGCAGCCGCGGGCCGGAGGGAATGTCCTACAATGAGCAGTTCTTC. It specifies CASSRGPEGMSYNEQFF. This chain links TRBV14 with TRBJ2-1; a possible D gene is TRBD2 (6 bases). CDR1 and CDR2 from the germline V gene are SGHDN and FVKESK. With 4 bases removed from V and 1 base from J, the gap between germline ends came to 17 bases. The CDR3 has 17 residues.